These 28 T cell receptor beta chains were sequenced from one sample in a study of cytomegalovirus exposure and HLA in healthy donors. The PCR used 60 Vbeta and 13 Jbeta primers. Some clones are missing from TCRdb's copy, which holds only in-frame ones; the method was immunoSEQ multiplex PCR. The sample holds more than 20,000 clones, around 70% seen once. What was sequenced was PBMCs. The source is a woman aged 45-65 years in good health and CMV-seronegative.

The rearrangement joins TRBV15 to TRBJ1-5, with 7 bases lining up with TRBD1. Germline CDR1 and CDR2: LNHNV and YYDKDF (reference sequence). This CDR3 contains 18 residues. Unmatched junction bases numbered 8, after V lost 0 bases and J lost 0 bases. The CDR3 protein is CATSRDLQGLDSNQPQHF. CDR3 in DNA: TGTGCCACCAGCAGAGATCTACAGGGGCTCGATAGCAATCAGCCCCAGCATTTT.

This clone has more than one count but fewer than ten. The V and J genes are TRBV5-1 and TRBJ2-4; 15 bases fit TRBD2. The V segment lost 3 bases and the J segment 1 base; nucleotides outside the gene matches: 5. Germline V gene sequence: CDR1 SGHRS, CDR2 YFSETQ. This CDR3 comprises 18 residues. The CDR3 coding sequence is TGCGCCAGCAGCTCCGGACTAGCGGGGGGGCCGGCCAAAAACATTCAGTACTTC. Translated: CASSSGLAGGPAKNIQYF.

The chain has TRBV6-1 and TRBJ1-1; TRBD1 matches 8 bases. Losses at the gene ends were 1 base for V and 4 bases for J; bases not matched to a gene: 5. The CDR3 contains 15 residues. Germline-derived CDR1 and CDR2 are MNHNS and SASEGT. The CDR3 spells CASSEGQGMGTEAFF. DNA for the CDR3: TGTGCCAGCAGTGAAGGACAGGGGATGGGCACTGAAGCTTTCTTT.

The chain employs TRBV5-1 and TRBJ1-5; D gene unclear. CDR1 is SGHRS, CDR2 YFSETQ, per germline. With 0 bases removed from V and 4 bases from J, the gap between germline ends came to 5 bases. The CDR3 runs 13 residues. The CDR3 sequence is CASSLASNQPQHF. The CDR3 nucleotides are TGCGCCAGCAGCTTGGCCTCTAATCAGCCCCAGCATTTT.

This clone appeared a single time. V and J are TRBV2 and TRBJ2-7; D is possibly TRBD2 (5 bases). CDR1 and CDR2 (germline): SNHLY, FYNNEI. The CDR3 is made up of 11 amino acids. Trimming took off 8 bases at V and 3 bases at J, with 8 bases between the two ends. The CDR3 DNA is TGTGCCAGCTTCCGGGACTACGAGCAGTACTTC. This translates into CASFRDYEQYF.

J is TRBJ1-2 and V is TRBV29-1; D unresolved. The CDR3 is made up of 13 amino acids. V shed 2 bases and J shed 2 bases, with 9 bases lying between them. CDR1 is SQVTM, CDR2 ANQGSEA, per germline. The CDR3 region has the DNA TGCAGCGTTGAACCCCAGTTAAACTATGGCTACACCTTC. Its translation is CSVEPQLNYGYTF.

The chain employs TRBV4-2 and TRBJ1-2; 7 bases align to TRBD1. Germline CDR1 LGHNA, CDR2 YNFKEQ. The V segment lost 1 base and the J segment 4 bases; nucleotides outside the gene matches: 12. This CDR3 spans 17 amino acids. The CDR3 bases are TGTGCCAGCAGCCAAGCTAAAAACAGGGGTAGAGGCTATGGCTACACCTTC. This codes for CASSQAKNRGRGYGYTF.

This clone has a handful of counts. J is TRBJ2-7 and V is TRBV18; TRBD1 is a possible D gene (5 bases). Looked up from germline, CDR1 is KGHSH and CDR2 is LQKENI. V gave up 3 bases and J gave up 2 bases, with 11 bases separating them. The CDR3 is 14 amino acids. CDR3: CASSPAGYPYEQYF. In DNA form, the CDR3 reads TGTGCCAGCTCACCGGCAGGGTACCCCTACGAGCAGTACTTC. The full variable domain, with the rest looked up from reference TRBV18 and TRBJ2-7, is NAGVMQNPRHLVRRRGQEARLRCSPMKGHSHVYWYRQLPEEGLKFMVYLQKENIIDESGMPKERFSAEFPKEGPSILRIQQVVRGDSAAYFCASSPAGYPYEQYFGPGTRLTVT.

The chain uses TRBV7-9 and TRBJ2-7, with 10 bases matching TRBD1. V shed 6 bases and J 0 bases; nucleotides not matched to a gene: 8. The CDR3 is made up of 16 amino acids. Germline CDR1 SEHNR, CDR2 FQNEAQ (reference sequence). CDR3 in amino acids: CASSRIWTGGSYEQYF. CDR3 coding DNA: TGTGCCAGCAGTCGAATTTGGACAGGGGGCTCCTACGAGCAGTACTTC.

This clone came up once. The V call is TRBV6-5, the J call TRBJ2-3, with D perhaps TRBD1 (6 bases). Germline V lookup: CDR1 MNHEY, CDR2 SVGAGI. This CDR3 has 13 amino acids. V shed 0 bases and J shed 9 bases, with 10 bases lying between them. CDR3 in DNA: TGTGCCAGCAGTTACTCGAGGGGGATGACGCAGTATTTT. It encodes CASSYSRGMTQYF.

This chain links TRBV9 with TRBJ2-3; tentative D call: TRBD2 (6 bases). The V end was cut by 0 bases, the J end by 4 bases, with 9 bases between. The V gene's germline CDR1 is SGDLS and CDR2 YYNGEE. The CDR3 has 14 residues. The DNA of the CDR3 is TGTGCCAGCAGCGTAGGCGCGGGGCCAGATACGCAGTATTTT. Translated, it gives CASSVGAGPDTQYF.

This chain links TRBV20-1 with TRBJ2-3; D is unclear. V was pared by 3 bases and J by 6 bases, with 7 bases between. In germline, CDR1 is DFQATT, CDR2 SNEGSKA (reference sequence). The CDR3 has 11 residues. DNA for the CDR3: TGCAGTGCTAGCTTCTCTGATACGCAGTATTTT. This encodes CSASFSDTQYF.

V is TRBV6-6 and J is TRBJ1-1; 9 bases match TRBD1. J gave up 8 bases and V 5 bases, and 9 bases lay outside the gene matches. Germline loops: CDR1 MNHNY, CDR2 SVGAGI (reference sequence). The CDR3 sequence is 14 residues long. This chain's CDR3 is CASSPPTGGAEAFF. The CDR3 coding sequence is TGTGCCAGCAGTCCACCCACAGGGGGCGCGGAAGCTTTCTTT.

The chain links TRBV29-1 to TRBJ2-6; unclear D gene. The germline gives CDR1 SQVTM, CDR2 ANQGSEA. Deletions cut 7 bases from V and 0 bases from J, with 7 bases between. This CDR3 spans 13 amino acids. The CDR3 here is CSADLSGANVLTF. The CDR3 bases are TGCAGCGCTGATCTCTCTGGGGCCAACGTCCTGACTTTC.

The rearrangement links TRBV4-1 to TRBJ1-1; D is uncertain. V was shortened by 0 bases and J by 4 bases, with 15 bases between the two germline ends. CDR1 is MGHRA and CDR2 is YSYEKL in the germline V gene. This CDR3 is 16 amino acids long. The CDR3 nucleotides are TGCGCCAGCAGCCAAGAACGCCTAGGCCGGGGCACTGAAGCTTTCTTT. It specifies CASSQERLGRGTEAFF.

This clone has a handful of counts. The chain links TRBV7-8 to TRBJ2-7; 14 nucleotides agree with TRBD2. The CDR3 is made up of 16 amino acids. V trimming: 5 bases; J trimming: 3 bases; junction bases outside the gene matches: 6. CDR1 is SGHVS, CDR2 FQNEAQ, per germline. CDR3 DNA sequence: TGTGCCAGCAGCCCTCGGACTAGCGGGAGGAACTACGAGCAGTACTTC. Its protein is CASSPRTSGRNYEQYF.

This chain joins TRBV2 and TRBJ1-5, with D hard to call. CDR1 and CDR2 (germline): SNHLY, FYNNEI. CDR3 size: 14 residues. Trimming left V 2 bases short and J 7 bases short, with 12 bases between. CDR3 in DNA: TGTGCCAGCAGTGAAAGCTGGGTGCGGCAGCCCCAGCATTTT. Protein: CASSESWVRQPQHF.

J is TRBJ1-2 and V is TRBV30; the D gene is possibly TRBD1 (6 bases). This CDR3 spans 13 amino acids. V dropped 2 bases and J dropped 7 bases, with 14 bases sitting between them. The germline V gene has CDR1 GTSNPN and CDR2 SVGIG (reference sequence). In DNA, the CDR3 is TGTGCCTGGAGTCAACAGGGTCGCGGTGGCTACACCTTC. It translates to CAWSQQGRGGYTF.

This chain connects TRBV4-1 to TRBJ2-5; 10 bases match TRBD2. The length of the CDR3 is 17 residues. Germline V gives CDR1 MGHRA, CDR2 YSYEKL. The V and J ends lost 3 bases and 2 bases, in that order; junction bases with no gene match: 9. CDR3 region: CASSHKISGGIQETQYF. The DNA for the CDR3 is TGCGCCAGCAGCCATAAGATTAGCGGGGGGATACAAGAGACCCAGTACTTC.

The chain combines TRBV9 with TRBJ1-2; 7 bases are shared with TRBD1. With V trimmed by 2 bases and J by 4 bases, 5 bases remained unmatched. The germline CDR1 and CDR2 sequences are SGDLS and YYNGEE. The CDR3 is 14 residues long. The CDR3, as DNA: TGTGCCAGCAGCGTCCGGGACAGCGCCTATGGCTACACCTTC. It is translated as CASSVRDSAYGYTF.

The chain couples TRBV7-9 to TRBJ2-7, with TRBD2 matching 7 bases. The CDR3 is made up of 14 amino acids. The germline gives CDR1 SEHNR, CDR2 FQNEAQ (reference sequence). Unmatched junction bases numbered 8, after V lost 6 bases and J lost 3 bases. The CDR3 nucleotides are TGTGCCAGCAGGCGCGACGGCGGGGGCTACGAGCAGTACTTC. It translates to CASRRDGGGYEQYF. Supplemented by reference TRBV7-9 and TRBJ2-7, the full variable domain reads DTGVSQNPRHKITKRGQNVTFRCDPISEHNRLYWYRQTLGQGPEFLTYFQNEAQLEKSRLLSDRFSAERPKGSFSTLEIQRTEQGDSAMYLCASRRDGGGYEQYFGPGTRLTVT.

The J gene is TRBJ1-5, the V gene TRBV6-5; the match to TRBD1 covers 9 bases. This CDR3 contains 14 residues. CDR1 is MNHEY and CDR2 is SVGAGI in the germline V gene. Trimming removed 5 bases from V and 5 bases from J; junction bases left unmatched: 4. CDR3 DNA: TGTGCCAGCAGTCGCCGGGACAGGGATCAGCCCCAGCATTTT. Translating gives CASSRRDRDQPQHF.

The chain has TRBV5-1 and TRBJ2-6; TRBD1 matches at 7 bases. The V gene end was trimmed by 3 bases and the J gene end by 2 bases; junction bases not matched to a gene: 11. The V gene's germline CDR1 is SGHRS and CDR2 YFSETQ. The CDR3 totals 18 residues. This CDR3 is CASSSTGQGVTGANVLTF. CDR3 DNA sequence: TGCGCCAGCAGCTCCACTGGCCAGGGGGTAACTGGGGCCAACGTCCTGACTTTC.

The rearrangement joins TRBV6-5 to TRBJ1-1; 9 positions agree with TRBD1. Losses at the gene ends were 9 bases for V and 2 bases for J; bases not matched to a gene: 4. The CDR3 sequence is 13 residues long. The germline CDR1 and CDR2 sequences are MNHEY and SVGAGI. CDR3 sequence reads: CASGQGRNTEAFF. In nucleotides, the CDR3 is TGTGCCAGTGGACAGGGGAGAAACACTGAAGCTTTCTTT.

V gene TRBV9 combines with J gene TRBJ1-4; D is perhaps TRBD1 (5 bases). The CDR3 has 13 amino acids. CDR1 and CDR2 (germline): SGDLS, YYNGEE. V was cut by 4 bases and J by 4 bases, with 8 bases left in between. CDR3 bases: TGTGCCAGCAGCTGGGGGGTTAATGAAAAACTGTTTTTT. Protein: CASSWGVNEKLFF.

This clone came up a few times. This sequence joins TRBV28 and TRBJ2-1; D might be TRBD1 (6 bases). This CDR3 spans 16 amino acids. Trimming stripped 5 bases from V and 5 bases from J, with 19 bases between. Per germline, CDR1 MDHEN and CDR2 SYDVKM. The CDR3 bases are TGTGCCAGCAGTGACCTGACAGGTCGGGTGAACAATGAGCAGTTCTTC. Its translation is CASSDLTGRVNNEQFF.

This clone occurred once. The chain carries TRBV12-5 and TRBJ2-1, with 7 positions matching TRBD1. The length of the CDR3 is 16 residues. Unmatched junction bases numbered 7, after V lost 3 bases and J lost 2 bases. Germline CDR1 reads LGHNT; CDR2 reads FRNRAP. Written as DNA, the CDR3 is TGTGCTAGTGGTTTTAGAGCCGGGACAGCCTACAATGAGCAGTTCTTC. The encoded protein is CASGFRAGTAYNEQFF.

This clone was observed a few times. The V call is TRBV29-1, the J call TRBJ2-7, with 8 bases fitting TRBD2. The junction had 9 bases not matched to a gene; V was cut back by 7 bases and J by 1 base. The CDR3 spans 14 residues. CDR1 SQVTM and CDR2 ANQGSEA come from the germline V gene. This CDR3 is CSGPRRGESYEQYF. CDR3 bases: TGCAGCGGTCCCCGGCGGGGGGAATCCTACGAGCAGTACTTC.